This T cell receptor (beta chain) was observed in a study of metastatic and nonmetastatic thyroid tumors. There are 15 residues in the CDR3. V was clipped by 5 bases and J by 6 bases; unmatched bases: 10. The germline CDR1 and CDR2 sequences are SGDLS and YYNGEE. None of the patients had undergone any treatment ahead of thyroid surgery. TCRdb reanalyzed the PCR reads via MiXCR. The sample contains tens of thousands of clones, 15% to 20% of which appear only once. Material: blood. This clonotype originated in a female donor with papillary thyroid cancer or a benign thyroid nodule (not recorded which). Some clones in this sample may be carry-over from other donors' samples. The rearrangement uses TRBV9 and TRBJ1-4, with 7 bases lining up with TRBD1. The CDR3 reads CASSDDRATDEKLFF. The CDR3 coding sequence is TGTGCCAGCAGTGATGACAGGGCCACTGATGAAAAACTGTTTTTT.